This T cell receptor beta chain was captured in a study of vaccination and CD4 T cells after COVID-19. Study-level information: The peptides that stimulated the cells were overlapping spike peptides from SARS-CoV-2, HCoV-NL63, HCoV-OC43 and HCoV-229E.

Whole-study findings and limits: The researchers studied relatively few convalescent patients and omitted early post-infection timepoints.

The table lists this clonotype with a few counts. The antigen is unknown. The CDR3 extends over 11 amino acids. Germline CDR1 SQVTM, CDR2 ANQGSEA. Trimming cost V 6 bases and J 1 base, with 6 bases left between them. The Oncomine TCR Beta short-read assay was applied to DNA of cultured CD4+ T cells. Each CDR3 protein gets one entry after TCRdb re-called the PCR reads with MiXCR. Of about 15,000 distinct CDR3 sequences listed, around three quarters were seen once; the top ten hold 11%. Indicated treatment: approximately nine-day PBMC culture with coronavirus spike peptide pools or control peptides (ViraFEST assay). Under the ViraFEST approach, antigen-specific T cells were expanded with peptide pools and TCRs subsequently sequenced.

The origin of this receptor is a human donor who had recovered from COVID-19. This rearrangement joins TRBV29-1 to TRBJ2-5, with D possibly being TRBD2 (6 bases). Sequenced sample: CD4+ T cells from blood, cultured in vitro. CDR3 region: CSVGLQETQYF. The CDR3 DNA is TGCAGCGTGGGACTCCAAGAGACCCAGTACTTC. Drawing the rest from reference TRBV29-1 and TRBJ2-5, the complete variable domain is SAVISQKPSRDICQRGTSLTIQCQVDSQVTMMFWYRQQPGQSLTLIATANQGSEATYESGFVIDKFPISRPNLTFSTLTVSNMSPEDSSIYLCSVGLQETQYFGPGTRLLVL.